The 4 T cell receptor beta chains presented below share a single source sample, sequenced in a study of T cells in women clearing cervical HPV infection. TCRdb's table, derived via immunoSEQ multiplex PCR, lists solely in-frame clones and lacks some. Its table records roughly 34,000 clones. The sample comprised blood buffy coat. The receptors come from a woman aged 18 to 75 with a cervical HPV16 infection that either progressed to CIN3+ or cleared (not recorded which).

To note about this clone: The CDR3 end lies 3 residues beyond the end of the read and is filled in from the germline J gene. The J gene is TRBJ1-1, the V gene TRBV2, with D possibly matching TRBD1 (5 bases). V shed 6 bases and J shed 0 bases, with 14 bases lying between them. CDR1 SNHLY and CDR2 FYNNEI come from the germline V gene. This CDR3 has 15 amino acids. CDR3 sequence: CASRAGGGMNTEAFF. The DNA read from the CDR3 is TGTGCCAGCAGAGCTGGGGGGGGAATGAACACTGAA.

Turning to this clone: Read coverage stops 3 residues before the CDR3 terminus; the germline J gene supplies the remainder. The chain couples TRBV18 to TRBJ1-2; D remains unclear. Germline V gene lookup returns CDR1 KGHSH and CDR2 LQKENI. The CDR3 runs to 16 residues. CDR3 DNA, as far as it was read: TGTGCCAGCTCACCACCCTCCAGCGGGAGGTCGTACGAC. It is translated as CASSPPSSGRSYD. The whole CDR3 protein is CASSPPSSGRSYDYTF.

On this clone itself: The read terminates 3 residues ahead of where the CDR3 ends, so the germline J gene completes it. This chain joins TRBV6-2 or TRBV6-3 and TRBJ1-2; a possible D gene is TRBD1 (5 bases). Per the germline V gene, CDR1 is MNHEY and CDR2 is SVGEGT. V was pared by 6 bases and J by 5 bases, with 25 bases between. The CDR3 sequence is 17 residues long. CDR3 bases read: TGTGCCAGCAGAGATCTGTGGGACTTCCAAAGCTTTTATGGC. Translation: CASRDLWDFQSFYG. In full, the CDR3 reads CASRDLWDFQSFYGYTF.

The chain's CDR3 is CSAVTDAGGSNYEQYF. The sequenced part of the CDR3 DNA is TGCAGTGCTGTCACAGACGCGGGCGGAAGCAACTACGAG. The J gene is TRBJ2-7, the V gene TRBV20-1; weak D call: TRBD2 (5 bases). The sequenced fragment ends 3 residues before the CDR3 boundary, so the rest is inferred from the germline J gene. The CDR3 is 16 residues long. V was cut by 5 bases and J by 3 bases, with 23 bases left in between. The germline V gene encodes CDR1 DFQATT and CDR2 SNEGSKA (reference sequence).